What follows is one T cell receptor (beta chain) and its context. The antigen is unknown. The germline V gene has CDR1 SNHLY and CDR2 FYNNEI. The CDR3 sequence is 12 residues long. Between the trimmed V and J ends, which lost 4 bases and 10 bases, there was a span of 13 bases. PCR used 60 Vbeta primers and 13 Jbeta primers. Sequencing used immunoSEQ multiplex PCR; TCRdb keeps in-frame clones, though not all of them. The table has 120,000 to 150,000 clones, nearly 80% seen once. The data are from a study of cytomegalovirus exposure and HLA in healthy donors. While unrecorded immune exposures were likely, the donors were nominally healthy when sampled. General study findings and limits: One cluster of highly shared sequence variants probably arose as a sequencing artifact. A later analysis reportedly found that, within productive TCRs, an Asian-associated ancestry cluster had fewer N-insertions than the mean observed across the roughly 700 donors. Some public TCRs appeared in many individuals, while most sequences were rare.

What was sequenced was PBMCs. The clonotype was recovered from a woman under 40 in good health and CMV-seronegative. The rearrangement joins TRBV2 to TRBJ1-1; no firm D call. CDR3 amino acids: CASSASVRGAFF. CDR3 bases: TGTGCCAGCAGTGCCTCGGTCCGTGGAGCTTTCTTT.